Each of the 25 T cell receptor beta chains below was sequenced from the same sample in a study of cytomegalovirus exposure and HLA in healthy donors. Use of 60 Vbeta and 13 Jbeta primers characterized the PCR. Profiled with immunoSEQ multiplex PCR; TCRdb holds only in-frame clones, not every one. The table has around 190,000 clones, more than 75% seen once. The source material was PBMCs. These receptors came from a woman aged 45-65 years in good health and CMV-seronegative.

DNA of the CDR3: TGTGCCAGCAGCCTAGGGACTAGCGGGCAAAACATTCAGTACTTC. Translating it yields CASSLGTSGQNIQYF. This chain connects TRBV5-4 to TRBJ2-4, with 12 bases that match TRBD2. J gave up 5 bases and V 4 bases, and 4 bases lay outside the gene matches. From germline, CDR1 is SGHNT and CDR2 YYREEE (reference sequence). This CDR3 has 15 amino acids.

This clone was seen more than once but under ten times. The chain has TRBV4-3 and TRBJ1-1; D is unclear. The germline CDR1 and CDR2 sequences are LGHNA and YSLEER. This CDR3 is built from 14 residues. The V end was cut by 1 base, the J end by 3 bases, with 9 bases between. CDR3 residues: CASSQVVGDTEAFF. The CDR3 coding sequence is TGCGCCAGCAGCCAAGTAGTAGGAGACACTGAAGCTTTCTTT.

The chain recombines TRBV5-1 with TRBJ1-5; TRBD1 agrees at 7 bases. After removal of 4 bases from V and 3 bases from J, the junction contained 4 bases not matched to a gene. CDR3 length equals 14 residues. Germline-derived CDR1 and CDR2 are SGHRS and YFSETQ. CDR3 bases: TGCGCCAGCAGCGCGACAGGGCCCAATCAGCCCCAGCATTTT. This encodes CASSATGPNQPQHF.

The gene calls are TRBV18 and TRBJ2-2; weak D call: TRBD2 (5 bases). CDR3 length equals 13 residues. The V gene's germline CDR1 is KGHSH and CDR2 LQKENI. Trimming took 8 bases from V and 5 from J, leaving 12 bases between them. The CDR3 DNA sequence: TGTGCCAGCGCAGCGGTAGGGACCGGGGAGCTGTTTTTT. This gives the protein CASAAVGTGELFF.

Only a few counts were recorded for this clone. The gene calls are TRBV5-1 and TRBJ2-5; 10 bases map to TRBD2. Germline CDR1 and CDR2: SGHRS and YFSETQ. The CDR3 is made up of 15 amino acids. Trimming took 1 base from V and 2 from J; bases not matched to a gene: 2. CDR3 sequence reads: CASSLRAGGQETQYF. The CDR3 region has the DNA TGCGCCAGCAGCTTGCGAGCGGGAGGGCAAGAGACCCAGTACTTC.

This clone was observed a handful of times. The chain combines TRBV27 with TRBJ1-1, with a weak D call TRBD1 (6 bases). This CDR3 has 17 amino acids. Germline lookup yields CDR1 MNHEY and CDR2 SMNVEV (reference sequence). V was pared by 6 bases and J by 1 base, with 21 bases between. The DNA of the CDR3 is TGTGCCAGCAGAAACCTTCTTTCCCACAGGGCGAACACTGAAGCTTTCTTT. This gives the protein CASRNLLSHRANTEAFF.

V is TRBV7-9 and J is TRBJ2-1; 7 bases agree with TRBD2. The length of the CDR3 is 13 residues. With V trimmed by 4 bases and J by 8 bases, 5 bases remained unmatched. Germline CDR1 SEHNR, CDR2 FQNEAQ (reference sequence). CDR3 in DNA: TGTGCCAGCAGCTGGGAGGGTGGGGATGAGCAGTTCTTC. It specifies CASSWEGGDEQFF.

J is TRBJ2-1 and V is TRBV19; TRBD1 agrees at 11 bases. The ends lost 3 bases at V and 6 bases at J; junction bases unmatched: 4. This CDR3 region has 15 residues. Germline CDR1 reads LNHDA; CDR2 reads SQIVND (reference sequence). CDR3 loop: CASSMAGTGGNEQFF. The CDR3 coding sequence is TGTGCCAGTAGTATGGCGGGGACAGGGGGCAATGAGCAGTTCTTC.

This chain uses TRBV11-3 with TRBJ2-1, with 15 nucleotides matching TRBD2. The junction had 3 bases not matched to a gene; V was cut back by 7 bases and J by 8 bases. Germline CDR1 SGHNT, CDR2 YENEEA. The CDR3 sequence is 14 residues long. The DNA of the CDR3 is TGTGCCAGCAAGGGACTAGCGGGAGGTGATGAGCAGTTCTTC. Residues: CASKGLAGGDEQFF.

V and J are TRBV29-1 and TRBJ1-2, with a possible D match to TRBD1 (5 bases). The CDR3 has 12 residues. Trimming left V 2 bases short and J 4 bases short, with 8 bases between. CDR1 and CDR2 (germline): SQVTM, ANQGSEA. The CDR3 sequence is CSVEWGGYGYTF. DNA for the CDR3: TGCAGCGTTGAATGGGGCGGCTATGGCTACACCTTC.

This clone was seen only a few times. The chain combines TRBV5-1 with TRBJ2-7; D not resolved. From germline, CDR1 is SGHRS and CDR2 YFSETQ. V was shortened by 4 bases and J by 8 bases, with 19 bases between the two germline ends. There are 14 residues in the CDR3. The CDR3 DNA follows: TGCGCCAGCAGCCTTGGTGCTACTATGCTTCAGCAGTACTTC. Amino acids: CASSLGATMLQQYF.

V and J are TRBV5-8 and TRBJ1-5; D not certain. The V gene lost 0 bases and the J gene lost 7 bases, with 8 bases spanning the gap. This CDR3 contains 13 residues. Germline CDR1 SGHTS, CDR2 YDEGEE. The CDR3 nucleotides read TGTGCCAGCAGCTTGGCGTTGAGACAGCCCCAGCATTTT. Residues: CASSLALRQPQHF. Combining the CDR3 with reference TRBV5-8 and TRBJ1-5 gives the whole variable domain EAGVTQSPTHLIKTRGQQATLRCSPISGHTSVYWYQQALGLGLQFLLWYDEGEERNRGNFPPRFSGRQFPNYSSELNVNALELEDSALYLCASSLALRQPQHFGDGTRLSIL.

The V and J genes are TRBV13 and TRBJ2-1; 12 nucleotides align to TRBD2. There are 15 residues in the CDR3. J gave up 8 bases and V 3 bases, and 5 bases lay outside the gene matches. Germline CDR1 PRHDT, CDR2 FYEKMQ (reference sequence). This CDR3 is CASSFLSSGGDEQFF. The CDR3, as DNA: TGTGCCAGCAGCTTCCTTTCTAGCGGGGGGGATGAGCAGTTCTTC.

This sequence joins TRBV7-9 and TRBJ2-7; TRBD2 might be the D (5 bases). Germline loops: CDR1 SEHNR, CDR2 FQNEAQ (reference sequence). Trimming shortened V by 5 bases and J by 2 bases, and 16 bases separated the two germline ends. This CDR3 is built from 15 residues. The CDR3 coding sequence is TGTGCCAGCAGCCGACCTGGGGAGATTACCTACGAGCAGTACTTC. Residues: CASSRPGEITYEQYF.

In this sample, this clone turned up a few times. This chain connects TRBV4-1 to TRBJ2-7, with 10 bases identical to TRBD2. V lost 6 bases and J lost 4; bases outside the gene matches: 6. Germline CDR1 MGHRA, CDR2 YSYEKL. This CDR3 has 14 residues. The DNA for the CDR3 is TGCGCCAGCAGGCACCGGACTAGCGGATACGAGCAGTACTTC. Translated, it gives CASRHRTSGYEQYF.

V is TRBV7-9 and J is TRBJ1-2; tentative D call: TRBD1 (5 bases). Per germline, CDR1 SEHNR and CDR2 FQNEAQ (reference sequence). CDR3 length equals 13 residues. V dropped 1 base and J dropped 3 bases, with 6 bases sitting between them. The CDR3 bases are TGTGCCAGCAGCTTAGAGGGGTACTATGGCTACACCTTC. Protein: CASSLEGYYGYTF.

The chain uses TRBV19 and TRBJ2-5; D gene uncertain. Per the germline V gene, CDR1 is LNHDA and CDR2 is SQIVND (reference sequence). Between the trimmed V and J ends, which lost 4 bases and 0 bases, there was a span of 9 bases. This CDR3 region has 14 residues. This chain's CDR3 is CASSRANNQETQYF. The CDR3 bases are TGTGCCAGTAGTAGGGCCAACAACCAAGAGACCCAGTACTTC.

There are a few counts of this clone. The chain links TRBV5-1 to TRBJ1-4; 7 bases map to TRBD1. The V gene's germline CDR1 is SGHRS and CDR2 YFSETQ. V lost 3 bases, J lost 5 bases, and 4 bases stayed unmatched. CDR3 length: 14 residues. CDR3 in DNA: TGCGCCAGCAGCTCGACAGGGATAAATGAAAAACTGTTTTTT. This sequence encodes CASSSTGINEKLFF.

This clone turned up a few times. This rearrangement joins TRBV7-2 to TRBJ2-7; 7 bases fit TRBD1. V lost 4 bases to trimming and J lost 0 bases; unmatched junction nucleotides: 6. CDR3 size: 15 residues. CDR1 is SGHTA, CDR2 FQGNSA, per germline. DNA of the CDR3: TGTGCCAGCAGCTCGACCCGACAGGGCTCCTACGAGCAGTACTTC. Translated, it gives CASSSTRQGSYEQYF.

V gene TRBV13 combines with J gene TRBJ2-3, with 8 bases matching TRBD2. The germline V gene encodes CDR1 PRHDT and CDR2 FYEKMQ (reference sequence). V dropped 5 bases and J dropped 3; count of bases not matched to a gene: 22. The CDR3 runs to 20 residues. CDR3 sequence: CASSPPYLEPGLGRTDTQYF. The CDR3 nucleotides read TGTGCCAGCAGCCCACCATACCTCGAACCGGGACTAGGGAGGACAGATACGCAGTATTTT.

This clone was seen more than once but under ten times. The chain employs TRBV4-3 and TRBJ2-6; perhaps TRBD1 as D (5 bases). The CDR3 has 17 amino acids. Germline values: CDR1 LGHNA, CDR2 YSLEER. V was clipped by 0 bases and J by 2 bases, with 11 bases between them. The CDR3 DNA reads TGCGCCAGCAGCCAAGATGATCAGGGCACTGGGGCCAACGTCCTGACTTTC. Translation gives CASSQDDQGTGANVLTF.

The V call is TRBV6-5, the J call TRBJ2-1; TRBD1 aligns across 7 bases. Trimming took 5 bases from V and 10 from J; bases not matched to a gene: 8. Germline V gene sequence: CDR1 MNHEY, CDR2 SVGAGI. This CDR3 has 13 amino acids. CDR3 sequence reads: CASSRQGTGEQFF. CDR3 in DNA: TGTGCCAGCAGTCGACAGGGAACGGGAGAGCAGTTCTTC.

This clone was seen more than once but under ten times. This chain joins TRBV2 and TRBJ1-4; 9 bases fit TRBD1. This CDR3 contains 16 residues. Per the germline V gene, CDR1 is SNHLY and CDR2 is FYNNEI. V shed 6 bases, J shed 0 bases, and the junction held 5 bases outside the gene matches. The CDR3 protein is CASSARTGATNEKLFF. The CDR3 DNA follows: TGTGCCAGCAGCGCTCGGACAGGGGCAACTAATGAAAAACTGTTTTTT.

The gene calls are TRBV27 and TRBJ2-7; perhaps TRBD2 as D (7 bases). The germline V gene encodes CDR1 MNHEY and CDR2 SMNVEV (reference sequence). The germline V and J ends were trimmed by 3 bases and 8 bases, with 17 bases remaining between them. The CDR3 runs to 14 residues. CDR3 nucleotides: TGTGCCAGCAGTTTGGGGGGGCCACCTATGAAGCAGTACTTC. As protein: CASSLGGPPMKQYF.

The gene calls are TRBV5-1 and TRBJ1-1; TRBD1 might be the D (6 bases). Trimming took off 3 bases at V and 3 bases at J, with 21 bases between the two ends. Germline CDR1 reads SGHRS; CDR2 reads YFSETQ. The CDR3 runs to 17 residues. The CDR3 protein is CASSSSGQGTIHTEAFF. As DNA, the CDR3 is TGCGCCAGCAGCTCTTCGGGGCAGGGGACCATTCACACTGAAGCTTTCTTT.